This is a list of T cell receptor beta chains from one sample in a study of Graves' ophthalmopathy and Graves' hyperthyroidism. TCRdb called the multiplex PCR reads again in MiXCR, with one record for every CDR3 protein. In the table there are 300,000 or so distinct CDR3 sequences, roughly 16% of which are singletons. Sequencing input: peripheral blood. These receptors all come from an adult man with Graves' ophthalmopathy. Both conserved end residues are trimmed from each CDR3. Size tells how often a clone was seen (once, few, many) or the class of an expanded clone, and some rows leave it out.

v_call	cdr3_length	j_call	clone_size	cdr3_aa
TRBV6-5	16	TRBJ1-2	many	ASSPLGQGTQNGYGYT
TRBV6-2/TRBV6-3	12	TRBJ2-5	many	ASSFSTGGQTQY
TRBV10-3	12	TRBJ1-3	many	AISDRQGGNTIY
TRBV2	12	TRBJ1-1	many	ASSVEGSNTEAF
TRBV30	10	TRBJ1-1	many	ASRTGPTEAF
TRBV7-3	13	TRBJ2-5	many	ASSFKTSGQETQY
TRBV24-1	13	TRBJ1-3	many	ATSDPGEPGNTIY
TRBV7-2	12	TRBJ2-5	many	ASKGGLWRETQY
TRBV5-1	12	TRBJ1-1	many	ASSGGAMNTEAF
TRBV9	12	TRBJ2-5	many	ASSVAAGTETQY
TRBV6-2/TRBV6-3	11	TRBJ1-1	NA	ASSLASNTEAS
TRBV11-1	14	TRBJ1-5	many	ASSLGSGDGNQPQH
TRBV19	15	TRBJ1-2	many	ASSIAVATGGHYGYT
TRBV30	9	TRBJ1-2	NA	AWSPGYGYT
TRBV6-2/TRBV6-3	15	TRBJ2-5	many	ASSYLRGQGASGTQY
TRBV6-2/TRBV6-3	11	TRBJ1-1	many	ASSHGQATEAF
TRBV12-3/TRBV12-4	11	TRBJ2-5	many	ASSPSVEETQY
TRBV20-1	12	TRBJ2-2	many	SAGTSGNTGELF
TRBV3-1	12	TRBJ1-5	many	ASSQEDSMQPQH
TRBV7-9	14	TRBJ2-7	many	ASSPSGHRPPYEQY
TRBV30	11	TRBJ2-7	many	AWSGQTGNEQY
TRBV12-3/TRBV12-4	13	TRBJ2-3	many	ASSLALGSTDTQY
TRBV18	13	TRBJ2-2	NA	ASSPGSTNTGELF
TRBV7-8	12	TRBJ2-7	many	ASSLKREDYEQY
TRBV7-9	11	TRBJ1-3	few	ASSLGTRDTIY
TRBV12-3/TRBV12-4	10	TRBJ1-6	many	ASTLQGSPLH
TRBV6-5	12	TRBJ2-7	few	ASSYSIKSYEQY
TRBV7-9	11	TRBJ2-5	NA	ASSAGLVETQY
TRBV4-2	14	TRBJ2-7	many	ASSQGKTSRTYEQY
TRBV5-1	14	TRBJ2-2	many	ASSLAGGVGTGELF
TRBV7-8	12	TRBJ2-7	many	ASSLALGTYEQY
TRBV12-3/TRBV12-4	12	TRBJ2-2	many	ASQGLTDTGELF
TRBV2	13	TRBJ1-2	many	ASSDRSGGLYGYT
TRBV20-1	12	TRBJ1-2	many	SARVGDPGNGYT
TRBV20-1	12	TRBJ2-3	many	SALSGGRSDTQY
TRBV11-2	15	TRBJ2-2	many	ASSLDSGRAYSGELF
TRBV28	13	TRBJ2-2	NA	ASTQGLDLSGELF
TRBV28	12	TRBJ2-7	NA	ASEPGANLYEQY
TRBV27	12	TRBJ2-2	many	ASSLTWNTGELF
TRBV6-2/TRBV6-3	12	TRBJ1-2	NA	ASSNGGFGYGYT
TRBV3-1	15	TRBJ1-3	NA	ASSHKAEVRIGNTIY
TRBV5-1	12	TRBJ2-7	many	ASSLTSGSYEQY
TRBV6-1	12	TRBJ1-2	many	ASRPRTENYGYT
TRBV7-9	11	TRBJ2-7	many	ASSLAPNYEQY
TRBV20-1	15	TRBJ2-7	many	SAHGTGTQAESYEQY
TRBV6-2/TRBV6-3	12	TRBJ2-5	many	ASSSRSSGNNQY
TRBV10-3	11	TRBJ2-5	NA	AIGLARKETQY
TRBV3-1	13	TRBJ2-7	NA	ASSLSGGPPYEQY
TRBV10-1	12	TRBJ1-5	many	ASSEGTPGQPQH
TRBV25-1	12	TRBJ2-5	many	ASSEFGQGETQY